Each of the 10 T cell receptor beta chains below was sequenced from the same sample in a study of cytomegalovirus exposure and HLA in healthy donors. Primers: 60 Vbeta forward and 13 Jbeta reverse. TCRdb's table, derived via immunoSEQ multiplex PCR, lists solely in-frame clones and lacks some. The repertoire consists of approximately 74,000 clones, with roughly 64% occurring once and the leading ten covering 5% to 6%. Material: PBMCs. Receptor source: a man between 25 and 39 years old in good health and CMV-seropositive.

This clone came up a few times. The DNA is left out, because the CDR3 cannot be placed on it with certainty; the CDR3 is given as TCRdb lists it. The V gene is TRBV29-1, the J gene TRBJ2-1; TRBD1 reflects the table's D call only, with no check against the DNA. The CDR3 spans 12 amino acids, including both terminal residues. CDR1 is SQVTM, CDR2 ANQGSEA, per germline. CDR3 loop: CSVEVGQGALFF.

V gene TRBV18 combines with J gene TRBJ1-4; D unresolved. The germline CDR1 and CDR2 sequences are KGHSH and LQKENI. V shed 2 bases and J shed 6 bases, with 7 bases lying between them. The CDR3 covers 13 residues. CDR3 nucleotides: TGTGCCAGCTCACCAACAGAATATGAAAAACTGTTTTTT. Its protein product is CASSPTEYEKLFF.

This clone was recorded a few times. This chain connects TRBV5-1 to TRBJ1-1; a possible D gene is TRBD1 (5 bases). V gave up 0 bases and J gave up 4 bases, with 7 bases separating them. The CDR3 sequence is 13 residues long. CDR1 and CDR2 from the germline V gene are SGHRS and YFSETQ. The CDR3 reads CASSLGRGTEAFF. For the CDR3, the DNA is TGCGCCAGCAGCTTGGGGAGGGGCACTGAAGCTTTCTTT.

This chain connects TRBV6-1 to TRBJ2-3; 16 bases map to TRBD2. Germline V CDR1 and CDR2: MNHNS, SASEGT. This CDR3 comprises 18 residues. V shed 3 bases and J 3 bases; nucleotides not matched to a gene: 6. In nucleotides, the CDR3 is TGTGCCAGCAGTGAGGGACTAGCGGGAGGGGGGGGGACAGATACGCAGTATTTT. It codes for CASSEGLAGGGGTDTQYF.

The chain joins TRBV4-1 to TRBJ2-2; D remains unclear. The CDR3 runs 15 residues. Trimming removed 0 bases at V and 8 bases at J, with 13 bases between. The germline V gene has CDR1 MGHRA and CDR2 YSYEKL. CDR3 loop: CASSQEAPVVGELFF. The CDR3 DNA is TGCGCCAGCAGCCAAGAGGCCCCCGTGGTGGGGGAGCTGTTTTTT.

This sequence joins TRBV5-1 and TRBJ2-7; D not certain. The CDR3 is 12 residues long. V gave up 4 bases and J gave up 3 bases, with 8 bases separating them. CDR1 and CDR2 from the germline V gene are SGHRS and YFSETQ. The CDR3 coding sequence is TGCGCCAGCAGCGGGCACCGCTACGAGCAGTACTTC. This codes for CASSGHRYEQYF. The whole variable domain, filled in from reference TRBV5-1 and TRBJ2-7, reads KAGVTQTPRYLIKTRGQQVTLSCSPISGHRSVSWYQQTPGQGLQFLFEYFSETQRNKGNFPGRFSGRQFSNSRSEMNVSTLELGDSALYLCASSGHRYEQYFGPGTRLTVT.

The chain recombines TRBV28 with TRBJ1-1; 7 bases agree with TRBD1. CDR1 MDHEN and CDR2 SYDVKM come from the germline V gene. The length of the CDR3 is 14 residues. J was trimmed by 4 bases and V by 5 bases; bases with no gene match: 7. The CDR3 DNA follows: TGTGCCAGCAGTACCCAGCCAGGGGGCACTGAAGCTTTCTTT. Translation: CASSTQPGGTEAFF.

This clone was seen more than once but under ten times. The chain is built from TRBV10-3 and TRBJ1-1, with D unresolved. The V gene's germline CDR1 is ENHRY and CDR2 SYGVKD. The CDR3 runs to 13 residues. Trimming removed 0 bases from V and 6 bases from J, with 8 bases in between. CDR3 DNA sequence: TGTGCCATCAGTGAGTCGCGTATCCCTGAAGCTTTCTTT. Protein sequence: CAISESRIPEAFF.

This clone has just a few counts. The J gene is TRBJ2-7, the V gene TRBV7-9; D possibly corresponds to TRBD2 (6 bases). Trimming shortened V by 8 bases and J by 0 bases, and 17 bases separated the two germline ends. Germline V gene lookup returns CDR1 SEHNR and CDR2 FQNEAQ (reference sequence). This CDR3 comprises 15 residues. The CDR3 loop is CASGPVGLHSYEQYF. In DNA, the CDR3 is TGTGCCAGCGGCCCTGTGGGACTTCACTCCTACGAGCAGTACTTC.

This rearrangement joins TRBV6-5 to TRBJ2-2; 7 nucleotides align to TRBD1. This CDR3 contains 16 residues. Germline V lookup: CDR1 MNHEY, CDR2 SVGAGI. V lost 4 bases to trimming and J lost 4 bases; unmatched junction nucleotides: 9. The chain's CDR3 is CASSSLGRGSTGELFF. CDR3 DNA sequence: TGTGCCAGCAGTTCGCTGGGCAGGGGGAGCACCGGGGAGCTGTTTTTT.